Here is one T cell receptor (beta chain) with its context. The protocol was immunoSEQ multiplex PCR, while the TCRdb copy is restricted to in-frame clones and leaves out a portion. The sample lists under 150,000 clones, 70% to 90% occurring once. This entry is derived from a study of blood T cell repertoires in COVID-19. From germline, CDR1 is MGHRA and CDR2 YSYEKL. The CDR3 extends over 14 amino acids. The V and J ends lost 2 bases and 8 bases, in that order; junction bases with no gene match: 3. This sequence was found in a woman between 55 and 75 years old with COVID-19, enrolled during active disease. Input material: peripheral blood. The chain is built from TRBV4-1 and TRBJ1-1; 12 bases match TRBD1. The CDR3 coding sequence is TGCGCCAGCAGCCAACCGGGACAGGGGGCGGAAGCTTTCTTT. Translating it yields CASSQPGQGAEAFF.